The next 15 T cell receptor beta chains were all read from a single sample in a study of T cell repertoires in cytomegalovirus infection. For these TCRs, the target antigens are not known. TCRdb processed the reads anew with MiXCR; each CDR3 protein has one entry. Among roughly 500,000 distinct CDR3 sequences listed, roughly a third were seen once. The source material was cultured PBMCs, sampled from culture after CMV antigen stimulation. The receptors were sampled from a human donor in good health (CMV status not recorded). Some clones in this sample may be carry-over from other donors' samples.

The chain is built from TRBV4-1 and TRBJ2-3, with 7 bases lining up with TRBD2. This CDR3 is 18 amino acids long. Germline CDR1 reads MGHRA; CDR2 reads YSYEKL. V gave up 0 bases and J gave up 2 bases; unmatched junction bases: 11. In nucleotides, the CDR3 is TGCGCCAGCAGCCAAGAAATCCTAGCGGTTTCTCTCACAGATACGCAGTATTTT. This encodes CASSQEILAVSLTDTQYF.

This clonotype was recorded a few times. The chain carries TRBV6-2 or TRBV6-3 and TRBJ2-5; D possibly corresponds to TRBD2 (6 bases). Per germline, CDR1 MNHEY and CDR2 SVGEGT. V was clipped by 3 bases and J by 2 bases, with 13 bases between them. The CDR3 sequence is 15 residues long. In DNA, the CDR3 is TGTGCCAGCAGTTATTCCGGGAGTTCTCAAGAGACCCAGTACTTC. Protein product: CASSYSGSSQETQYF.

A few counts support this clonotype. The chain joins TRBV7-8 to TRBJ1-1; TRBD1 is a possible D gene (6 bases). Trimming shortened V by 3 bases and J by 5 bases, and 10 bases separated the two germline ends. This CDR3 is built from 13 residues. From germline, CDR1 is SGHVS and CDR2 FQNEAQ. The CDR3 loop is CASSFRGRTEAFF. The CDR3 region has the DNA TGTGCCAGCAGCTTTCGGGGGCGGACTGAAGCTTTCTTT.

This clonotype has only a few counts. J is TRBJ2-3 and V is TRBV12-5; 10 positions agree with TRBD2. Germline V gene data show CDR1 as LGHNT and CDR2 as FRNRAP. This CDR3 comprises 16 residues. The V and J ends lost 0 bases and 4 bases, in that order; junction bases with no gene match: 4. The CDR3 sequence is CASGLVLAGSPDTQYF. The CDR3 nucleotides are TGTGCTAGTGGTTTGGTACTAGCGGGATCCCCAGATACGCAGTATTTT.

This chain connects TRBV6-5 to TRBJ1-6; the D gene is possibly TRBD1 (5 bases). Trimming pared 6 bases from V and 7 bases from J, leaving 16 bases between. CDR3 length: 15 residues. Germline V gives CDR1 MNHEY, CDR2 SVGAGI. The CDR3 DNA reads TGTGCCAGCAGGGGGGGGGGTTTCGGGAATTCACCCCTCCACTTT. This codes for CASRGGGFGNSPLHF.

V is TRBV28 and J is TRBJ2-7; 9 bases line up with TRBD2. This CDR3 has 14 residues. CDR1 MDHEN and CDR2 SYDVKM come from the germline V gene. With V trimmed by 1 base and J by 5 bases, 3 bases remained unmatched. DNA of the CDR3: TGTGCCAGCAGTTTATTGCTAGCGGGACACGAGCAGTACTTC. It is translated as CASSLLLAGHEQYF.

This chain links TRBV12-5 with TRBJ1-2; D gene unclear. Trimming left V 2 bases short and J 5 bases short, with 15 bases between. The germline gives CDR1 LGHNT, CDR2 FRNRAP. The length of the CDR3 is 15 residues. This CDR3 reads CASGLMATFEYGYTF. CDR3 DNA sequence: TGTGCTAGTGGTTTGATGGCAACCTTCGAATATGGCTACACCTTC.

As DNA, the CDR3 is TGTGCCAGCACCCTAAGGGGGCCGACAGGGGGGAACTATGGCTACACCTTC. Amino acid sequence: CASTLRGPTGGNYGYTF. The J gene is TRBJ1-2, the V gene TRBV7-9; 9 bases are shared with TRBD1. Germline loops: CDR1 SEHNR, CDR2 FQNEAQ (reference sequence). This CDR3 is 17 amino acids long. V lost 7 bases to trimming and J lost 2 bases; unmatched junction nucleotides: 14.

This sequence joins TRBV15 and TRBJ2-7; D is perhaps TRBD1 (6 bases). The CDR3 contains 14 residues. The V gene's germline CDR1 is LNHNV and CDR2 YYDKDF (reference sequence). Trimming removed 0 bases from V and 2 bases from J, with 8 bases in between. CDR3 coding DNA: TGTGCCACCAGCAGAGAGACAGGTACCTACGAGCAGTACGTC. Its protein product is CATSRETGTYEQYV.

The chain recombines TRBV5-1 with TRBJ2-7, with 7 bases identical to TRBD2. CDR1 is SGHRS, CDR2 YFSETQ, per germline. The trim removed 0 bases at V and 0 bases at J, leaving 3 bases unmatched. CDR3 length: 15 amino acids. The CDR3 DNA follows: TGCGCCAGCAGCTTGGAGGGACTATCCTCCTACGAGCAGTACTTC. Its translation: CASSLEGLSSYEQYF.

A remark on this clonotype: Germline and junction disagree at one end, which may indicate a read error. The chain is built from TRBV6-5 and TRBJ1-1; no clear D gene. CDR1 MNHEY and CDR2 SVGAGI come from the germline V gene. The CDR3 runs 14 residues. This chain's CDR3 is CASSYGGRNTEASF. CDR3 bases: TGTGCCAGCAGTTATGGAGGCAGGAACACTGAAGCTTCCTTT.

A few counts support this clonotype. The chain joins TRBV28 to TRBJ1-6; D is possibly TRBD1 (6 bases). With 6 bases removed from V and 9 bases from J, the gap between germline ends came to 21 bases. This CDR3 has 16 amino acids. Germline assignment: CDR1 MDHEN and CDR2 SYDVKM. CDR3 sequence reads: CASSTPGLQGGSPLHF. As DNA, the CDR3 is TGTGCCAGCAGCACACCGGGACTCCAAGGGGGTTCACCCCTCCACTTT.

The V call is TRBV6-8, the J call TRBJ2-1; 9 bases are shared with TRBD2. V shed 6 bases, J shed 7 bases, and the junction held 10 bases outside the gene matches. Germline V gives CDR1 MNHGY, CDR2 SAAAGT. The CDR3 has 15 amino acids. The CDR3 DNA reads as TGTGCCAGCAGCTTAGCGGGAGAGGGAGGGAATGAGCAGTTCTTC. It yields the protein CASSLAGEGGNEQFF.

The genes are TRBV28 and TRBJ2-3; no clear D gene. V was shortened by 5 bases and J by 1 base, with 16 bases between the two germline ends. The CDR3 consists of 16 residues. Germline V gives CDR1 MDHEN, CDR2 SYDVKM. The DNA for the CDR3 is TGTGCCAGCAGTACACCCGAGGCCCGGGGCACAGATACGCAGTATTTT. Protein product: CASSTPEARGTDTQYF.

This chain links TRBV19 with TRBJ2-7; 9 bases align to TRBD2. Germline loops: CDR1 LNHDA, CDR2 SQIVND (reference sequence). With 8 bases clipped from V and 4 bases from J, the junction kept 9 bases outside the gene matches. The CDR3 is 14 amino acids. CDR3 protein: CASGAGGADYEQYF. DNA for the CDR3: TGTGCCAGTGGCGCGGGAGGGGCGGATTACGAGCAGTACTTC.